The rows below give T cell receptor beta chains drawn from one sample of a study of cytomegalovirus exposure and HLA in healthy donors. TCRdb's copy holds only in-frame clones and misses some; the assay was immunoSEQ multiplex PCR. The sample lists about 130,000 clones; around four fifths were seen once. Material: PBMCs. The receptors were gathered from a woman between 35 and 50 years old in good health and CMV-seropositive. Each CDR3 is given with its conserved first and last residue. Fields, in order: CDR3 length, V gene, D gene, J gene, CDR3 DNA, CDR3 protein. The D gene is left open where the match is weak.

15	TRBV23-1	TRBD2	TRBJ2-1	TGCGCCAGCAGTCACAGGACTAGTCTCTACAATGAGCAGTTCTTC	CASSHRTSLYNEQFF
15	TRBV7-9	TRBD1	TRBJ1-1	TGTGCCAGCAGCCTAGGGACAGGTAGTTCCACTGAAGCTTTCTTT	CASSLGTGSSTEAFF
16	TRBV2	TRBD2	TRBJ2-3	TGTGCCAGCAGTGAACGACTAGCGGGAGGTACAGATACGCAGTATTTT	CASSERLAGGTDTQYF
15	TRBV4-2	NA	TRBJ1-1	TGTGCCAGCAGCCAAGATTGGGGGGGGCTTGGTGAAGCTTTCTTT	CASSQDWGGLGEAFF
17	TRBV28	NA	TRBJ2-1	TGTGCCAGCAGCGAGGGGGTGGCACTTAGCTCCTACAATGAGCAGTTCTTC	CASSEGVALSSYNEQFF
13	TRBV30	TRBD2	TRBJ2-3	TGTGCCTGGAGCCTAGCGGCCACAGATACGCAGTATTTT	CAWSLAATDTQYF
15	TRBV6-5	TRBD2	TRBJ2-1	TGTGCCAGCGGAGGACTAGCGGGAGTGGGCAATGAGCAGTTCTTC	CASGGLAGVGNEQFF
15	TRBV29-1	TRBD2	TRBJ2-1	TGCAGCGTTGTTTTTCTAGCGGTGAATTACAATGAGCAGTTCTTC	CSVVFLAVNYNEQFF
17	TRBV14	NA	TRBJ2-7	TGTGCCAGCAGCCAAGGGGCTTTTACCTACAACACCTACGAGCAGTACTTC	CASSQGAFTYNTYEQYF
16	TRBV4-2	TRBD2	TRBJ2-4	TGTGCCAGCAGCCAAGATCTGGCTAGCGGGAGTGTCATTCAGTACTTC	CASSQDLASGSVIQYF